This T cell receptor beta chain was found in a study of T cell repertoires in cytomegalovirus infection. In the study overall: Alongside well-studied HLA-B-restricted CMV epitopes, recently identified HLA-C-restricted CMV epitopes were also used.

This clonotype came up a few times. Its cognate antigen is unknown. The CDR3 is made up of 15 amino acids. Germline lookup yields CDR1 SGHVS and CDR2 FNYEAQ. Trimming removed 4 bases from V and 2 bases from J, with 12 bases in between. Regarding the study as a whole: HLA-C-restricted, CMV-specific TCR beta clonotypes were dominant ex vivo.

TCRdb re-derived calls from the reads in MiXCR, one entry per CDR3 protein. The sample comprises hundreds of thousands of distinct CDR3 sequences, 32% of which are singletons, and about an eighth rests with the top ten. The chain has TRBV7-6 and TRBJ1-5, with a weak D call TRBD1 (5 bases). This TCR derives from a human donor in good health (CMV status not recorded). Some clones in this sample may be carry-over from other donors' samples. The specimen comprised cultured CD8+ T cells from PBMCs, sampled from culture after CMV antigen stimulation. CDR3 protein: CASSSRVGGNQPQHF. The CDR3 nucleotides read TGTGCCAGCAGCTCCAGGGTGGGCGGCAATCAGCCCCAGCATTTT.